This T cell receptor beta chain was captured in a study of cytomegalovirus exposure and HLA in healthy donors. Study-level points and caveats: Analyses of presence and absence presupposed an approximately uniform sequencing depth across donors.

About this clone: The target antigen is unknown.

The CDR3 is 15 residues long. The V segment lost 4 bases and the J segment 3 bases; nucleotides outside the gene matches: 6. Per germline, CDR1 SGHRS and CDR2 YFSETQ. Vbeta (60) and Jbeta (13) primers were used in the PCR. The table came from immunoSEQ multiplex PCR; TCRdb's copy has only in-frame clones and leaves some out. The repertoire consists of approximately 150,000 clones, with 88% occurring once and the leading ten covering roughly 0.5%. V usage is TRBV5-1 and J usage is TRBJ2-3; 9 nucleotides agree with TRBD1. Sequenced input: PBMCs. The TCR comes from a woman between 40 and 55 years old in good health and CMV-seronegative. The CDR3 spells CASSTGQGTTDTQYF. In nucleotides, the CDR3 is TGCGCCAGCAGCACAGGACAGGGGACTACAGATACGCAGTATTTT.